A single TCR beta chain is shown here with its context. This same CDR3 is encoded by further DNA sequences in the sample. This entry is derived from a study of cytomegalovirus exposure and HLA in healthy donors. Produced via immunoSEQ multiplex PCR; TCRdb's table is partial and in-frame only. The data contain 200,000 or so clones, about 79% of them seen just once; the ten biggest clones take up over 10%. Material for sequencing was PBMCs. This clonotype was obtained from a woman in her twenties or thirties in good health and CMV-seropositive.

The CDR3 is CASSLASGRIGEQYF. The CDR3, as DNA: TGCGCCAGCAGCTTGGCTAGCGGGAGGATAGGGGAGCAGTACTTC. The genes are TRBV5-1 and TRBJ2-7; 11 bases line up with TRBD2. The ends lost 0 bases at V and 7 bases at J; junction bases unmatched: 6. Germline values: CDR1 SGHRS, CDR2 YFSETQ. The CDR3 has 15 amino acids.